This T cell receptor beta chain was identified in a study of blood T cell repertoires in COVID-19. Study background: The analysed material was cDNA or gDNA that came from T cells, B-cell-depleted T cells, or PBMCs.

Only in-frame clones appear in the TCRdb table, and some are missing; sequencing was by immunoSEQ multiplex PCR. Of some 150,000 clones listed, 70% to 90% are singletons. Germline CDR1 is LNHDA and CDR2 is SQIVND (reference sequence). The CDR3 runs to 11 residues. V was pared by 7 bases and J by 11 bases, with 6 bases of the junction left unmatched. The TCR sequence derives from a woman aged 50 to 60 with acute or convalescent COVID-19. The sequenced sample was peripheral blood. This chain joins TRBV19 and TRBJ1-1; 8 nucleotides agree with TRBD1. The CDR3 sequence is CASIQGAWAFF. The DNA of the CDR3 is TGTGCCAGTATCCAGGGGGCCTGGGCTTTCTTT.